This T cell receptor beta chain derives from a study of T cells in Graves' hyperthyroidism and ophthalmopathy. With 1 base removed from V and 7 bases from J, the gap between germline ends came to 19 bases. There are 17 residues in the CDR3. Germline CDR1 and CDR2: MDHEN and SYDVKM. Broader study findings: Peripheral blood also featured most of the thyroid clonotypes expanded above 0.001.

Uncontrolled infection, other autoimmune disease, pregnancy or lactation disqualified patients from enrolment. PBMCs were obtained from approximately 10 ml fresh peripheral blood. TCR beta CDR3 sequences were amplified from RNA transcripts. Researchers ran a first-round RT-PCR on the TCR CDR3 using the HTBI primer set. From the multiplex PCR reads, TCRdb called clonotypes with MiXCR, one entry per CDR3 protein. The table includes 330,000 or so distinct CDR3 sequences, 15% to 20% detected once. Many counts were recorded for this clonotype. Its cognate antigen is unknown. This chain uses TRBV28 with TRBJ2-2, with D perhaps TRBD2 (5 bases). The material sequenced was blood. This sequence was found in a woman aged 40-49 years with Graves' ophthalmopathy. CDR3 coding DNA: TGTGCCAGCAGTTTATTGTCCGGGATCCGATCCGGCGGGGAGCTGTTTTTT. It codes for CASSLLSGIRSGGELFF.